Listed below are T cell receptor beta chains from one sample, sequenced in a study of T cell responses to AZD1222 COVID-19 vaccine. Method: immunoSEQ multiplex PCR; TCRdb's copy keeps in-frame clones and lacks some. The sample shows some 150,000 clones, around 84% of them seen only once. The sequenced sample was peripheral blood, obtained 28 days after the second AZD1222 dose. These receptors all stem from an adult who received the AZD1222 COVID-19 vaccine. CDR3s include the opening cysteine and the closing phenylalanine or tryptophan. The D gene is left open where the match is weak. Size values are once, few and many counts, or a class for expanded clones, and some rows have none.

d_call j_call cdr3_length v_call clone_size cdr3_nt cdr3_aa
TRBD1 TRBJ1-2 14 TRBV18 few TGTGCCAGCTCACCACCAAACAGGGGGCATGGCTACACCTTC CASSPPNRGHGYTF
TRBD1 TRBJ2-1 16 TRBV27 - TGTGCCAGCAGTTTACCCGGGACAGGGGGGAACAATGAGCAGTTCTTC CASSLPGTGGNNEQFF
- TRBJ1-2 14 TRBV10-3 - TGTGCCATCAGTGGGGCAGCCACGAACTATGGCTACACCTTC CAISGAATNYGYTF
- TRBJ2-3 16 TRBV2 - TGTGCCAGCAGTGAAGCAGTGGGGGTTAGCACAGATACGCAGTATTTT CASSEAVGVSTDTQYF
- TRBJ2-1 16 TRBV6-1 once TGTGCCAGCAGTGACCTCGACAGGCCGACCTACAATGAGCAGTTCTTC CASSDLDRPTYNEQFF
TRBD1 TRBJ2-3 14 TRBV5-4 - TGTGCCAGCAGCCGGGACAGTAGCTCAGATACGCAGTATTTT CASSRDSSSDTQYF
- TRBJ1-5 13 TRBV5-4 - TGTGCCAGCCCAAGGGGGGAGAATCAGCCCCAGCATTTT CASPRGENQPQHF
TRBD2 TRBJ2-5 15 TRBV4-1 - TGCGCCAGCAGCCAAGATATTCCTAGCGGCGAGACCCAGTACTTC CASSQDIPSGETQYF
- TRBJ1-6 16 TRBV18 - TGTGCCAGCTCACCGAGTAGGACCTCCTATAATTCACCCCTCCACTTT CASSPSRTSYNSPLHF
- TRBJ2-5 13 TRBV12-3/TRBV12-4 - TGTGCCAGCAGTTCGGGGAGTTGGGAGACCCAGTACTTC CASSSGSWETQYF
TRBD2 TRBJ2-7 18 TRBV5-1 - TGCGCCAGCAGCCCAGGACTAGCGGGAGATCTTCATGTCGGCGAGCAGTACTTC CASSPGLAGDLHVGEQYF
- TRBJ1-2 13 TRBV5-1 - TGCGCCAGCAGTTCGGACGGCGTCTATGGCTACACCTTC CASSSDGVYGYTF
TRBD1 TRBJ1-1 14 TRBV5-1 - TGCGCCAGCAGCTTCGGGACAGCGAACACTGAAGCTTTCTTT CASSFGTANTEAFF
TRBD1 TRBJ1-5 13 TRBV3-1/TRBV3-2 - TGTGCCAGCAGCCGGGACAGCGGGCAGCCCCAGCATTTT CASSRDSGQPQHF
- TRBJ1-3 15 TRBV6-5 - TGTGCCAGCAGTTACTCGAGGGACTCTGGAAACACCATATATTTT CASSYSRDSGNTIYF
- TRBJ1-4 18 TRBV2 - TGTGCCAGCAGTGAAGGGCCCCGGACGCTGGGAACTAATGAAAAACTGTTTTTT CASSEGPRTLGTNEKLFF
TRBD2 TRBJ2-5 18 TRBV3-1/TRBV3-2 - TGTGCCAGCAGCCAAGGAACTAGCGGGGGGTTTTACCAAGAGACCCAGTACTTC CASSQGTSGGFYQETQYF
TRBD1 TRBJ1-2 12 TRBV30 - TGTGCCTGGAGTGGTGACAGGGAGGTAAACACCTTC CAWSGDREVNTF
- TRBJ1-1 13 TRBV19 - TGTGCCAGTAACCCCGAGGACTACACTGAAGCTTTCTTT CASNPEDYTEAFF
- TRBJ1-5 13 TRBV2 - TGTGCCAGCGGGACGGAGAGCAATCAGCCCCAGCATTTT CASGTESNQPQHF
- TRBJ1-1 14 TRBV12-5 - TGTGCTAGTGGCCACCCAGGGGCTTGGACTGAAGCTTTCTTT CASGHPGAWTEAFF
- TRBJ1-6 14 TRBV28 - TGTGCCAGCATCGCGACCCGCGGGAATTCACCCCTCCACTTT CASIATRGNSPLHF
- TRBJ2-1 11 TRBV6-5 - TGTGGGGGGGGCCAATACAATGAGCAGTTCTTC CGGGQYNEQFF